This is a list of T cell receptor beta chains from one sample in a study of shared clonotypes between healthy human individuals. Some clones are missing from TCRdb's copy, which holds only in-frame ones; the method was immunoSEQ multiplex PCR. Of about 2.4 million clones in the sample, approximately 90% are singletons; the top ten hold over 0.12%. The sequenced sample was naive CD4+ T cells sorted from blood. These receptor sequences come from a young man in good health. The CDR3 runs from the conserved cysteine through the conserved F or W. A D gene is named only where the DNA matches it firmly.

D	V	J	CDR3
TRBD1	TRBV2	TRBJ2-7	CASSRSGTEISSLGEQYF
TRBD2	TRBV7-2	TRBJ2-1	CASSDRLAGGSLEQFF
-	TRBV29-1	TRBJ1-1	CSVDRGNTEAFF
-	TRBV7-9	TRBJ2-2	CASSLASPTGELFF
-	TRBV19	TRBJ2-7	CASSTWAGNEQYF
-	TRBV7-2	TRBJ2-2	CASSLGVAGELFF
TRBD1	TRBV29-1	TRBJ1-1	CSVLTGTTEAFF
-	TRBV7-9	TRBJ2-6	CASSVPTDSGANVLTF
-	TRBV12-2	TRBJ1-3	CASRLETRNANTIYF
TRBD1	TRBV4-1	TRBJ1-2	CASSQGRGQGAIGYTF
-	TRBV19	TRBJ1-3	CASSLYRDPGYTIYF
-	TRBV20-1	TRBJ1-2	CSATGVGGYTF
-	TRBV5-6	TRBJ1-2	CASSNPWGAGRNYGYTF
-	TRBV10-3	TRBJ2-2	CAIRDREGTTGELFF
-	TRBV4-3	TRBJ2-3	CASSHNSANTDTQYF
TRBD1	TRBV2	TRBJ1-2	CASKGTGDTNYGYTF
-	TRBV5-1	TRBJ1-1	CASSLEAPGTEAFF
-	TRBV9	TRBJ2-5	CASQRGAGETQYF
-	TRBV11-2	TRBJ2-2	CASSPHSAGNTGELFF
TRBD1	TRBV29-1	TRBJ2-2	CSAGTGLGTGELFF
-	TRBV19	TRBJ1-2	CASSNRGGSYGYTF
-	TRBV5-1	TRBJ1-5	CASSPGGAKGPQHF
-	TRBV5-4	TRBJ2-1	CASSPERRSYNEQFF
-	TRBV7-9	TRBJ2-7	CASSLGTASYEQYF
-	TRBV12-1	TRBJ2-1	CASSFAMKYNEQFF
-	TRBV18	TRBJ2-7	CASSQTGTGYEQYF
-	TRBV5-1	TRBJ1-6	CASSLDGNSPLHF
TRBD1	TRBV11-2	-	CASSLVGGTGGFYEQYF
TRBD1	TRBV30	TRBJ2-2	CAWDRVMTGELFF
-	TRBV6-1	TRBJ2-7	CASSWGNELEQYF
-	TRBV4-2	TRBJ1-1	CASRHNLGTEAFF
TRBD1	TRBV6-1	TRBJ2-1	CASRTGTGGNEQFF
-	TRBV27	TRBJ1-1	CASSSPGTNTEAFF
-	TRBV5-1	TRBJ1-1	CASTGGGGNTEAFF
TRBD1	TRBV5-6	TRBJ2-7	CASSSGQGSYEQYF
-	TRBV19	TRBJ2-2	CASNKGEPVYGELFF
TRBD2	TRBV4-1	TRBJ2-1	CASSQGLAGGLNNEQFF
TRBD2	TRBV5-1	TRBJ2-5	CASRSGGISQETQYF
-	TRBV30	TRBJ1-2	CAWVNRGSYGYTF
-	TRBV18	TRBJ2-3	CASSLTTGGDTQYF
-	TRBV7-9	TRBJ2-6	CASSLPPGANVLTF
TRBD2	TRBV9	TRBJ2-5	CASSVASGGGVFQETQYF
TRBD1	TRBV6-5	TRBJ2-7	CASSYSSRGLSYEQYF
-	TRBV6-4	TRBJ2-7	CASRPRGGHVSYEQYF
TRBD1	TRBV6-1	TRBJ2-1	CASSENLGQGNEQFF